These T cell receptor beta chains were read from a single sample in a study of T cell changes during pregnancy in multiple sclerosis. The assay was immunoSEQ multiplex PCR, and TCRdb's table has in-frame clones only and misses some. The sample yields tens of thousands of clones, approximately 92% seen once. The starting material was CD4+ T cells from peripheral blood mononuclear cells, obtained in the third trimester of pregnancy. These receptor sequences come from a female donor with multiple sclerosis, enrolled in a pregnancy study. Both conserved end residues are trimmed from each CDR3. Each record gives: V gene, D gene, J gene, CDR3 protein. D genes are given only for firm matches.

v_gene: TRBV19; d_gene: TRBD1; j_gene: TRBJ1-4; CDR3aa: ASSMRTGTNEKLF
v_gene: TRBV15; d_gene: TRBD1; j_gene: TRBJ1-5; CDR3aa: ATKSGTGGREQPQH
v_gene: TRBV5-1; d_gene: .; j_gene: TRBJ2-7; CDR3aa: ASSLGAGTYYEQY
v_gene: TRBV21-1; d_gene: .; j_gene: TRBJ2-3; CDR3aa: ASTTDRGTDTQY
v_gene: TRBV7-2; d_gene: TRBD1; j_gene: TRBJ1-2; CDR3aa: ASSLGTGHNYGYT
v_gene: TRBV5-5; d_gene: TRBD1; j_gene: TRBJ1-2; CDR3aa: ASSATGQDGYT
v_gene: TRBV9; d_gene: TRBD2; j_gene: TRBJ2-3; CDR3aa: ASSVVGGRGSTDTQY
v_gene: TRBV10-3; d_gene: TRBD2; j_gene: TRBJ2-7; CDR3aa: AISPKREGEQY
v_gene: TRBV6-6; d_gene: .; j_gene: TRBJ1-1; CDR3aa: ASSTGTRNTEAF
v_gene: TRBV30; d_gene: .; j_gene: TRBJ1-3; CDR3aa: AWARGNTIY
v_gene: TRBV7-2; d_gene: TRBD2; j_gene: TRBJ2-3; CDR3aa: ASSLGLAGGRNTQY
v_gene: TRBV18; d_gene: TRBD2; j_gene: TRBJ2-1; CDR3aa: ASSPTGLAGGLNEQF
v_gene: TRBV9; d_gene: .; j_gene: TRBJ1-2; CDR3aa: ASSPVGGNYGYT
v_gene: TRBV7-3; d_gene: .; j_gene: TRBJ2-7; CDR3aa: ASSPEAQYEQY
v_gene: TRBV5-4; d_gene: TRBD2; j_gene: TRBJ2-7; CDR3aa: ASRPASGRADLQY
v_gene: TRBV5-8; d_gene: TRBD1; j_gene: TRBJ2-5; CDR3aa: ASSLEGQGREGETQY
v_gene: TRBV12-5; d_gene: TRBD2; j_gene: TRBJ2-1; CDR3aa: ASGLGLAVYNEQF
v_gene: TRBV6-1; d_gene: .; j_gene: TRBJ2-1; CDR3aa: ASSPGLRNEQF
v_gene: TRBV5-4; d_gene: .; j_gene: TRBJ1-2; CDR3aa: ASSWGQLQGYT
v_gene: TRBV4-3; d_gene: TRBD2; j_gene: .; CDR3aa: ASSQEVAGGHYEQY
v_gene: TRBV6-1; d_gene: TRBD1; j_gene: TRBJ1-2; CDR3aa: ASPGGSGANYGYT
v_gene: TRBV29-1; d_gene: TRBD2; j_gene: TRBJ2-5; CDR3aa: SVTSGGVDETQY
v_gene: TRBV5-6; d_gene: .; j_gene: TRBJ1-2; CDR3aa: ASSPAAVYGYT
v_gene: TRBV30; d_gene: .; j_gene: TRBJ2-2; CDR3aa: AWRKRKAGTGELF
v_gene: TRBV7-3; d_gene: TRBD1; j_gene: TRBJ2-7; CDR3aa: ASSLGRGHAYEQY
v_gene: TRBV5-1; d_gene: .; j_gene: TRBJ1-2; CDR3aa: ASSLTGSYGYT
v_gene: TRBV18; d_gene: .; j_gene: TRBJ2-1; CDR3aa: ASSPPLRNEQF
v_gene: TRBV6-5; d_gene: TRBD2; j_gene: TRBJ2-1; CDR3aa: ASSYGAGKTYNEQF
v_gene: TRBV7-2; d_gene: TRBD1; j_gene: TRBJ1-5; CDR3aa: ASSLTTGPQPQH
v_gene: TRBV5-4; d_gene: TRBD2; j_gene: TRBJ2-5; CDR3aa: ASSLARGLQETQY
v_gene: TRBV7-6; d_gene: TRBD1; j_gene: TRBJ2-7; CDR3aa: ASSLARQGLPYEQY
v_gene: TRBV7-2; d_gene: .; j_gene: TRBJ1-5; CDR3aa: ASSLVGQANQPQH
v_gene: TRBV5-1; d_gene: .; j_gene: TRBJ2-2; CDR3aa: ASRPPGQNTGELF
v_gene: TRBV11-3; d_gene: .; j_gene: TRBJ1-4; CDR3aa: ASSPDRGNEKLF
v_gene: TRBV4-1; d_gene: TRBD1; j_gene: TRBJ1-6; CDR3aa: ASSQEPGGTNSPLH
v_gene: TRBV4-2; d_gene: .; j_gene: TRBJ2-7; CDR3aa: ASSQLATGGSYEQY
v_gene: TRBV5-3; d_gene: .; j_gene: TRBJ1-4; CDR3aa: ARSSPPCGEGGEKLF
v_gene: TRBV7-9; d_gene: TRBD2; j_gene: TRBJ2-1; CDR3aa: ASSHSPGEGNNEQF
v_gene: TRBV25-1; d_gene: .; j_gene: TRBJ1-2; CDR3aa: ASSEFGQNYGYT
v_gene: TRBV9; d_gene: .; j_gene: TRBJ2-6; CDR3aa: ASSVGAVSGANVLT
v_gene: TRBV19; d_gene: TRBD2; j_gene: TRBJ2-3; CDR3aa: ASSTPSGGLTDTQY
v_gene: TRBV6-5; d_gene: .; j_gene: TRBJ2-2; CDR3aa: ASSLAGADTGELF
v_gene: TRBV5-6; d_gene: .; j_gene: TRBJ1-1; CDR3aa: ASSPLGRDEAF
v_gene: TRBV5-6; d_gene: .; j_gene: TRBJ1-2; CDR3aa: ASSTNGEADGYT
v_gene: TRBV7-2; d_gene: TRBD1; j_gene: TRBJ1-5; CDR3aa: ASSLGQGYSNQPQH
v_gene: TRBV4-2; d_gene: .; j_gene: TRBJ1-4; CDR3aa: ASSIRQERNEKLF
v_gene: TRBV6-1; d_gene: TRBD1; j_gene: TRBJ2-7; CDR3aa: ASSENDRVRQY
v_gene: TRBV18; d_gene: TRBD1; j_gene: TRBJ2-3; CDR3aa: ASSPRDRGTDTQY
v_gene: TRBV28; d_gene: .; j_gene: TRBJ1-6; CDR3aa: ASSLSGANSSPLH
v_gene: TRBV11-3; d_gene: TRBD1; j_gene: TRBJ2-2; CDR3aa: ASSLEGQGFTGELF
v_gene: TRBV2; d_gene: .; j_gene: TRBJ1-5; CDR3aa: ASSEARGSQPQH
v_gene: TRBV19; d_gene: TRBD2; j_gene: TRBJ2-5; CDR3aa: ASSLGVSGGETQY
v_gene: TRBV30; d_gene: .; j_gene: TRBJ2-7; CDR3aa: AWSREGNEQY
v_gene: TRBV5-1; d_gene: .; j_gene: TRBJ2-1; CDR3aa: ASSFGDRRDEQF
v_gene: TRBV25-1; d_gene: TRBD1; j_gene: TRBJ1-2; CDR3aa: ASSDLGTGGWGGYT
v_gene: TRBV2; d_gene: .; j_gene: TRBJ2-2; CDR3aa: ASSGSRNTGELF